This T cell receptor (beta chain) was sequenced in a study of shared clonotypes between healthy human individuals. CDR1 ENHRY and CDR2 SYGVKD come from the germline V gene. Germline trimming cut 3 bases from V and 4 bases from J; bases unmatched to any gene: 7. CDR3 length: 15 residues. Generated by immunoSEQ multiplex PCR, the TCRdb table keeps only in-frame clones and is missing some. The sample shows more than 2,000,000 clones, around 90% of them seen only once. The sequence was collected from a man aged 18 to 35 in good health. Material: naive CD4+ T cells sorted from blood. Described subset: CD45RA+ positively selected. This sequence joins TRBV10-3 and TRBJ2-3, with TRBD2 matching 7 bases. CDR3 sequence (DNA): TGTGCCATCAGTGACGGCGGGGGAGTTGCAGATACGCAGTATTTT. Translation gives CAISDGGGVADTQYF.